Below are 3 T cell receptor beta chains sequenced from a single sample in a study of beta chain features in type 1 diabetes. Of the isolated RNA, all was reverse transcribed, and so the sequenced material was expressed TCRB transcripts. Profiled with immunoSEQ multiplex PCR; TCRdb holds only in-frame clones, not every one. The data show 130,000 or so clones, roughly 10% seen once. The specimen was central memory CD4+ T cells from blood. All receptors come from a woman aged 40 to 50 in good health.

This rearrangement joins TRBV2 to TRBJ2-3; 12 bases align to TRBD2. The germline V gene encodes CDR1 SNHLY and CDR2 FYNNEI. Losses at the gene ends were 5 bases for V and 2 bases for J; bases not matched to a gene: 11. The CDR3 loop spans 18 amino acids. This CDR3 reads CASSLAILAGGYTDTQYF. The CDR3 nucleotides are TGTGCCAGCAGTCTTGCGATACTAGCGGGGGGTTACACAGATACGCAGTATTTT.

This clone occurred many times. The chain combines TRBV12-5 with TRBJ2-7, with a weak D call TRBD2 (5 bases). V gave up 0 bases and J gave up 6 bases, with 15 bases separating them. This CDR3 has 15 residues. Germline assignment: CDR1 LGHNT and CDR2 FRNRAP. CDR3 loop: CASGLVLSGNIEQYF. The CDR3 DNA reads as TGTGCTAGTGGTTTGGTTCTCTCCGGGAATATCGAGCAGTACTTC.

This sequence joins TRBV6-5 and TRBJ2-3; D remains unclear. Deletions cut 7 bases from V and 5 bases from J, with 7 bases between. In germline, CDR1 is MNHEY, CDR2 SVGAGI. This CDR3 spans 11 amino acids. The DNA for the CDR3 is TGTGCCAGCAAAGCCCAAGATACGCAGTATTTT. This gives the protein CASKAQDTQYF.